This T cell receptor (beta chain) was retrieved from a study of identifying expanded T cells in peripheral blood (dated by TCRdb to between 2018 and 2021). Study-level background: Separate aliquots of the same genomic DNA pool were sequenced to produce technical replicates, and four replicates were compared in pairs.

TCRbeta CDR3 regions were profiled by bias-controlled multiplex PCR amplification of genomic DNA with the immunoSEQ Assay. Per the authors' processing: To quantify the absolute abundance of each unique TCRbeta CDR3 region, the sequences were collapsed and filtered. Differential abundance was assessed using a binomial (Fisher-equivalent) model and a beta-binomial model in which time-dependent variance fitted from healthy donors was added. Clones with fewer than 5 combined templates were removed, and a clone was called differentially abundant if the clone's Benjamini-Hochberg FDR was below 0.01. In the beta-binomial model, variance was expressed as a function of the total template count across the two samples, in the form v = (b*log(k)+a)^2. TCRdb provides this immuneACCESS table in a form limited to in-frame rearrangements. Some clones are lacking; in checked studies, under half of them reflect an unresolved V gene, and why the rest are absent is not known. That table furnishes V, J and clone size, whereas the DNA furnished D and trimming. The sample records approximately 57,000 clones, approximately 89% of which are singletons. 3.6% of the sample lies in the top ten.

Notes on this clone: Its antigen is not yet known. No much larger clonotype is one base removed from it; base qualities were not supplied.

The CDR3 goes from the cysteine to the phenylalanine over 15 residues. Kept here is only the CDR3 DNA, which spans 45 bases and is read in frame from base 1. Looking up the germline V gene (reference sequence) yields CDR1 LNHNV and CDR2 YYDKDF. Trimming accounts for 3 bases at V and 5 bases at J, while the number of junction bases matched to no gene is 5. Overall results and qualifications from the work: Across all healthy-donor time intervals, the beta-binomial model significantly cut both the number of clones called differentially abundant and the false-positive rate. The binomial model flagged 0.9 to 1.5 differentially abundant clones between technical replicates, compared with about 17 over about 2 weeks and 19 over about four weeks. Variance in clone template counts between roughly two-week samples significantly increased with total template count across all healthy donors. The authors expected that over much longer intervals, such as months to years, biological variance in healthy repertoires might increase even further.

No immune events such as infections were documented for the healthy donors during the collection period. To calibrate time-dependent variance in a beta-binomial model of T-cell clone differential abundance, blood repertoires from healthy donors were used as a training cohort. There were around ten healthy donors in the training cohort, of whom 3 were female and 7 were male. Donor ages ranged from about 25 to 64 years, with an average of around 45 years. Obtained from a commercial supplier, whole blood was collected from each healthy donor at three time points set around two weeks apart. Genomic DNA was extracted from unsorted whole blood for immunosequencing.

The chain was built from TRBV15 and TRBJ2-3, with 10 junctional bases fitting TRBD1. This receptor was identified in a person aged 18 to 75 in good health. The sample comprised blood. CDR3 region: CATSRRQGARDTQYF. The nucleotides read TGTGCCACCAGCAGGAGACAGGGGGCAAGAGATACGCAGTATTTT.